A single sample gave rise to the 5 T cell receptor beta chains below, sequenced in a study of OX40 agonist ivuxolimab in advanced cancers. Generated by immunoSEQ multiplex PCR, the TCRdb table keeps only in-frame clones and is missing some. This table has 65,000 to 75,000 clones, around 85% appearing once. Sequenced material: CD4+ or CD8+ T cells sorted from blood, taken in a trial of the OX40 agonist ivuxolimab. The origin of the receptors is an adult with an advanced solid tumor such as melanoma, head and neck, liver or kidney cancer.

The rearrangement links TRBV14 to TRBJ2-5, with TRBD2 matching over 12 bases. This CDR3 is 17 amino acids long. V gave up 1 base and J gave up 4 bases; unmatched junction bases: 7. The germline V gene has CDR1 SGHDN and CDR2 FVKESK. The CDR3 DNA follows: TGTGCCAGCAGCCAAGGCACGACTAGCGGGAGAGGAGAGACCCAGTACTTC. Translation gives CASSQGTTSGRGETQYF.

CDR3 region: CASSPTGEQYF. The CDR3 DNA reads TGTGCCAGCAGCCCGACGGGGGAGCAGTACTTC. The chain has TRBV5-8 and TRBJ2-5; possible D gene TRBD2, 6 bases. The ends were cut back, 4 bases at V and 11 bases at J, with 12 bases in the middle. The germline V gene has CDR1 SGHTS and CDR2 YDEGEE. This CDR3 region has 11 residues.

This clone was seen just once. The rearrangement links TRBV5-4 to TRBJ2-3, with 7 bases that match TRBD2. The germline gives CDR1 SGHNT, CDR2 YYREEE (reference sequence). This CDR3 contains 15 residues. After removal of 4 bases from V and 1 base from J, the junction contained 6 bases not matched to a gene. The DNA of the CDR3 is TGTGCCAGCAGCCCGGAGGCGGGAGGCACAGATACGCAGTATTTT. This translates into CASSPEAGGTDTQYF.

The V gene is TRBV9, the J gene TRBJ2-1, with D maybe TRBD1 (5 bases). CDR3 length: 14 amino acids. V lost 0 bases and J 5 bases, leaving 9 bases between the germline ends. Germline V gene data show CDR1 as SGDLS and CDR2 as YYNGEE. CDR3 nucleotide sequence: TGTGCCAGCAGCGTAGCCGCCAGGGACAATGAGCAGTTCTTC. Residues: CASSVAARDNEQFF. Variable domain in full (rest from reference TRBV9 and TRBJ2-1): DSGVTQTPKHLITATGQRVTLRCSPRSGDLSVYWYQQSLDQGLQFLIQYYNGEERAKGNILERFSAQQFPDLHSELNLSSLELGDSALYFCASSVAARDNEQFFGPGTRLTVL.

The genes are TRBV10-1 and TRBJ2-5; D call uncertain. V lost 2 bases and J lost 2, with 6 bases in between. Per germline, CDR1 WNHNN and CDR2 SYGVQD (reference sequence). The CDR3 sequence is 13 residues long. The CDR3 sequence: CASSEVGQETQYF. DNA of the CDR3: TGCGCCAGCAGTGAGGTCGGTCAAGAGACCCAGTACTTC.